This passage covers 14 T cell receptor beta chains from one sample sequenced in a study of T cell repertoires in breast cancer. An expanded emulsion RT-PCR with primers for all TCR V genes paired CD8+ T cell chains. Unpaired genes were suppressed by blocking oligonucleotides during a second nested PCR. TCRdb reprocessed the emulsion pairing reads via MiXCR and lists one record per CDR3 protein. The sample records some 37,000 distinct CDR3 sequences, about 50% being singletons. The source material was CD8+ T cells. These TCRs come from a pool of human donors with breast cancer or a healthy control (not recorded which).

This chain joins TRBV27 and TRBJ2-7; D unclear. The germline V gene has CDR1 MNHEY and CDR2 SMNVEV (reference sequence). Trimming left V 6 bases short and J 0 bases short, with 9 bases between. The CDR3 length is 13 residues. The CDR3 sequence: CASSPGSSYEQYF. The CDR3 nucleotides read TGTGCCAGCAGCCCAGGATCCTCCTACGAGCAGTACTTC.

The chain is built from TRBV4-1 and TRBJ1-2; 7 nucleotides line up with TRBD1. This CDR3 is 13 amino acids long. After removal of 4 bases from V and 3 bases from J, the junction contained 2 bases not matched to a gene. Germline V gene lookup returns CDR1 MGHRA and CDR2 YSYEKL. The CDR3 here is CASSPRGDYGYTF. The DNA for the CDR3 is TGCGCCAGCAGCCCCAGGGGGGACTATGGCTACACCTTC.

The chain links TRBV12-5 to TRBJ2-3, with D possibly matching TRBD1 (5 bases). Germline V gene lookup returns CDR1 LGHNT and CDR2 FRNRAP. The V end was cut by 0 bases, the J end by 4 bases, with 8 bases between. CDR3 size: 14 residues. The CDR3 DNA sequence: TGTGCTAGTGGTTTGGTACAGACAGCAGATACGCAGTATTTT. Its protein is CASGLVQTADTQYF.

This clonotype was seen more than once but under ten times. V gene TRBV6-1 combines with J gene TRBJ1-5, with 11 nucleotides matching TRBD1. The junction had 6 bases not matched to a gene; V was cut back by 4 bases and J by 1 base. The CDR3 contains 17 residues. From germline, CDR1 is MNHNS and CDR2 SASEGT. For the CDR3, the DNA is TGTGCCAGCAGTGGCAGGACAGGGGGCATGAGCAATCAGCCCCAGCATTTT. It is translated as CASSGRTGGMSNQPQHF.

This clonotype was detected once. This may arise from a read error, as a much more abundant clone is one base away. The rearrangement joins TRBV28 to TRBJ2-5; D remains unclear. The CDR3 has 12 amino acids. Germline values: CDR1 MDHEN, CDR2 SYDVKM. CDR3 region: CASSGVQESQYF. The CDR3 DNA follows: TGTGCCAGCAGCGGAGTTCAAGAGTCCCAGTACTTC.

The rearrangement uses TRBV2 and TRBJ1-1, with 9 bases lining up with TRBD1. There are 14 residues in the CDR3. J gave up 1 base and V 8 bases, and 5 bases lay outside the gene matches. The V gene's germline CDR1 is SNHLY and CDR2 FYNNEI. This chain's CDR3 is CASVGQGKNTEAFF. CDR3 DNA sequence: TGTGCCAGCGTAGGACAGGGGAAGAACACTGAAGCTTTCTTT.

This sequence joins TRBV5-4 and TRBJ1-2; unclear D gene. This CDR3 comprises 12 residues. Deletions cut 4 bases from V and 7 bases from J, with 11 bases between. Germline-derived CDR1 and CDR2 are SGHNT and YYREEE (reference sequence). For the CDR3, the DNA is TGTGCCAGCAGCCCAGACTTAGTTGGCTACACCTTC. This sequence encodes CASSPDLVGYTF.

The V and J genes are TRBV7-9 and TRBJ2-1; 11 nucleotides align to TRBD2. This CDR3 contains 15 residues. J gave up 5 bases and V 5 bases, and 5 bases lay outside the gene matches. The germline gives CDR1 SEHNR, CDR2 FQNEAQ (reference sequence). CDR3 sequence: CASSPRLAGHNEQFF. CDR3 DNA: TGTGCCAGCAGCCCCCGACTAGCGGGGCACAATGAGCAGTTCTTC.

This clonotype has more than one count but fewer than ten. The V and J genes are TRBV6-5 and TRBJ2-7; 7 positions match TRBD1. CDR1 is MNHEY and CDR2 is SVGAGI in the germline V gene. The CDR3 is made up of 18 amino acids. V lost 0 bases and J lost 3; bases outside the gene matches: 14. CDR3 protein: CASSYSPGKGALGYEQYF. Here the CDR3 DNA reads TGTGCCAGCAGTTACTCCCCCGGAAAGGGGGCGCTTGGCTACGAGCAGTACTTC.

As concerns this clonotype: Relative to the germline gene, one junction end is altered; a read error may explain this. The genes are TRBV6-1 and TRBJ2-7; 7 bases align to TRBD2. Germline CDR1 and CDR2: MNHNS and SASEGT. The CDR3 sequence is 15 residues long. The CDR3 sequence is CASSLASGSPYERYF. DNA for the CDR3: TGTGCCAGCAGTCTCGCTAGCGGAAGCCCCTACGAGCGGTACTTC.

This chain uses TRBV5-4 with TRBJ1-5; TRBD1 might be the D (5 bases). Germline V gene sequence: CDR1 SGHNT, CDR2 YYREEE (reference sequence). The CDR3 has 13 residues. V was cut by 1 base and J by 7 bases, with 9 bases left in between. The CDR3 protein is CASSLWGRQPQHF. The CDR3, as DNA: TGTGCCAGCAGCTTGTGGGGACGACAGCCCCAGCATTTT.

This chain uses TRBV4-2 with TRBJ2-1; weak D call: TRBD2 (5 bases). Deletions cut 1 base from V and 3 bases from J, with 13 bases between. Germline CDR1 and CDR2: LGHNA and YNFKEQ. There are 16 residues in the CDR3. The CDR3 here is CASSQGALANYNEQFF. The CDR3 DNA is TGTGCCAGCAGCCAAGGCGCTCTAGCCAACTACAATGAGCAGTTCTTC.

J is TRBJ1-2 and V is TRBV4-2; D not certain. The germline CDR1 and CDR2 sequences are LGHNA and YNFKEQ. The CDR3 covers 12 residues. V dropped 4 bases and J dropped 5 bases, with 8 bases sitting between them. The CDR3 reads CASSPESYGYTF. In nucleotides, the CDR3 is TGTGCCAGCAGCCCAGAGAGTTATGGCTACACCTTC.

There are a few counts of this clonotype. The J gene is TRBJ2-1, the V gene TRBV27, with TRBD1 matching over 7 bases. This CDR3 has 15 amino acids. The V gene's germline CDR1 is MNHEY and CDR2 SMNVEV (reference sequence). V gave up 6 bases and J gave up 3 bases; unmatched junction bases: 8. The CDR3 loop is CASSRKGAVYNEQFF. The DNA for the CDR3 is TGTGCCAGCAGCCGTAAGGGGGCGGTCTACAATGAGCAGTTCTTC.